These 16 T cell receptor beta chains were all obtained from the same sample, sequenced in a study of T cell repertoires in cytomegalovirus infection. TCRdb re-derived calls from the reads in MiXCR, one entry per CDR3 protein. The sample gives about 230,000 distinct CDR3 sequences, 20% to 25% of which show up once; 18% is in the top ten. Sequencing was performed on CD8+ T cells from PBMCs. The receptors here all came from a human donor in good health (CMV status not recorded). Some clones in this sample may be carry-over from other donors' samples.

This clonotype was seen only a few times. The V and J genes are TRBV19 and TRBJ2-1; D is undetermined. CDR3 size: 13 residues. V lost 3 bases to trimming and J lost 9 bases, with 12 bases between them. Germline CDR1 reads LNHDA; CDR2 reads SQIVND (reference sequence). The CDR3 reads CASSILPGSEQFF. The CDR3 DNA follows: TGTGCCAGTAGTATTCTTCCCGGTAGTGAGCAGTTCTTC.

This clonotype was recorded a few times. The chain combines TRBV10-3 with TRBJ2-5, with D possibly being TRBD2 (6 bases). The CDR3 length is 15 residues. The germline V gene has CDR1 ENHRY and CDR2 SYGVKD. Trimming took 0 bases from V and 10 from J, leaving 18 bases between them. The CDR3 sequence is CAISESLGGKGIQYF. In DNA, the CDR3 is TGTGCCATCAGTGAGTCGCTTGGAGGGAAGGGGATCCAGTACTTC.

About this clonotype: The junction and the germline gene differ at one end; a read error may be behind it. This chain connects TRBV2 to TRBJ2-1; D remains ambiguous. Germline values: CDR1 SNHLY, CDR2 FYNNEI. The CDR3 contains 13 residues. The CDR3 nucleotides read TGTGCCAACAGTCCTGCTCTCCTCGATGAGCAGTTCTTC. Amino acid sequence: CANSPALLDEQFF.

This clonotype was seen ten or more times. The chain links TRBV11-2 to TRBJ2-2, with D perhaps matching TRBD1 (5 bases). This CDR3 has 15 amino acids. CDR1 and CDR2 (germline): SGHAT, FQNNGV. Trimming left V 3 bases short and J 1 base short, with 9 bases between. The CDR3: CASSFREMNTGELFF. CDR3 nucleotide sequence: TGTGCCAGCAGCTTCAGGGAAATGAACACCGGGGAGCTGTTTTTT. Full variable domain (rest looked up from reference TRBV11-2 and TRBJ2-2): EAGVAQSPRYKIIEKRQSVAFWCNPISGHATLYWYQQILGQGPKLLIQFQNNGVVDDSQLPKDRFSAERLKGVDSTLKIQPAKLEDSAVYLCASSFREMNTGELFFGEGSRLTVL.

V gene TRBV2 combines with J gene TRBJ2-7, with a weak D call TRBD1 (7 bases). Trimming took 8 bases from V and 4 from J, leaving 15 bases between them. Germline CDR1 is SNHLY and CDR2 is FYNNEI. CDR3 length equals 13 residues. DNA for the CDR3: TGTGCCAGCTGCGAACAGGGGAGGTACGAGCAGTACTTC. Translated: CASCEQGRYEQYF.

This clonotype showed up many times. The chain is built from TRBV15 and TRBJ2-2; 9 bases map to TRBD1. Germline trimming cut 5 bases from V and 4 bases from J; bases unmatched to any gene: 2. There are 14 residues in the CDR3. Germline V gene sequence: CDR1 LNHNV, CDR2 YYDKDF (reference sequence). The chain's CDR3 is CATSGDRATGELFF. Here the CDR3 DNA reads TGTGCCACCAGCGGGGACAGGGCCACCGGGGAGCTGTTTTTT.

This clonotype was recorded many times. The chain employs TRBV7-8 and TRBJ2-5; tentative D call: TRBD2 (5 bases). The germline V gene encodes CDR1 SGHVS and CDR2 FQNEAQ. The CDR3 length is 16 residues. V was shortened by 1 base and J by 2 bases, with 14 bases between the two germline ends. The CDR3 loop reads CASSLGSGSSQETQYF. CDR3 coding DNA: TGTGCCAGCAGCTTAGGGAGCGGATCCTCACAAGAGACCCAGTACTTC.

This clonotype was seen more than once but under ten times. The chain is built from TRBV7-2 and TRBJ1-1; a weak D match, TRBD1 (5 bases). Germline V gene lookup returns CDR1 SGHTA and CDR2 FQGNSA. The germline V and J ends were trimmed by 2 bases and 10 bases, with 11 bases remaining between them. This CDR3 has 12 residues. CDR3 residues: CASSLPPGRAFF. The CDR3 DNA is TGTGCCAGCAGCTTACCCCCAGGGAGAGCTTTCTTT.

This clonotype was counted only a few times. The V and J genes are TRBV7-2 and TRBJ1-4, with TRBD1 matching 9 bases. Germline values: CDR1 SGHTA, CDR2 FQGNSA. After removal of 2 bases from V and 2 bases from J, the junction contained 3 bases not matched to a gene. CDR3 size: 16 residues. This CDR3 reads CASSLNRGLTNEKLFF. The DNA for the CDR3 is TGTGCCAGCAGCTTAAACAGGGGGCTTACTAATGAAAAACTGTTTTTT.

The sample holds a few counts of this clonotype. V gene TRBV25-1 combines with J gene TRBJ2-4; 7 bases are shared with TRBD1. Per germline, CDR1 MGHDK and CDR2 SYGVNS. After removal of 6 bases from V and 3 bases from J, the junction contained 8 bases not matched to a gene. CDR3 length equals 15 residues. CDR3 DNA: TGTGCCAGCAGACCTACAGGGGTGGACAAAAACATTCAGTACTTC. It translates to CASRPTGVDKNIQYF.

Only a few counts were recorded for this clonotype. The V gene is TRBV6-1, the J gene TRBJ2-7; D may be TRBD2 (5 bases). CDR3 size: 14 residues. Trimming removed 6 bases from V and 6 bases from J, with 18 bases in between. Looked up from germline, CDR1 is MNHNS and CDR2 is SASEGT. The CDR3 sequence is CASSSTPRGGEQYF. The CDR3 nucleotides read TGTGCCAGCAGCTCGACGCCCCGGGGTGGCGAGCAGTACTTC.

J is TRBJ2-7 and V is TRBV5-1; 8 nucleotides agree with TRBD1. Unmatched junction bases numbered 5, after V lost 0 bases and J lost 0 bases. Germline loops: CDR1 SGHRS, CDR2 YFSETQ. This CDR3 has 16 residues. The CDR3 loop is CASSLVGDRYSYEQYF. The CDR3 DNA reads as TGCGCCAGCAGCTTGGTGGGGGACAGGTACTCCTACGAGCAGTACTTC. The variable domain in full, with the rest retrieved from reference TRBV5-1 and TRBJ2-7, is KAGVTQTPRYLIKTRGQQVTLSCSPISGHRSVSWYQQTPGQGLQFLFEYFSETQRNKGNFPGRFSGRQFSNSRSEMNVSTLELGDSALYLCASSLVGDRYSYEQYFGPGTRLTVT.

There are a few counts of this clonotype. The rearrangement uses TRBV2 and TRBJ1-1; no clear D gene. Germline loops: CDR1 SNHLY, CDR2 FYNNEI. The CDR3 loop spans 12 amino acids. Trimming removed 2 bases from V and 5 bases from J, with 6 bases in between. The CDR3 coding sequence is TGTGCCAGCAGTGAATTGGGTACTGAAGCTTTCTTT. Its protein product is CASSELGTEAFF.

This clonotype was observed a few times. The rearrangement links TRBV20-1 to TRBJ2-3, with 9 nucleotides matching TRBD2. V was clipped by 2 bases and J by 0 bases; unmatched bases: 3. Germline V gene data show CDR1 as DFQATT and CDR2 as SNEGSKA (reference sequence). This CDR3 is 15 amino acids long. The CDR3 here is CSARWLAGSTDTQYF. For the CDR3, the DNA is TGCAGTGCTAGATGGCTAGCGGGAAGCACAGATACGCAGTATTTT.

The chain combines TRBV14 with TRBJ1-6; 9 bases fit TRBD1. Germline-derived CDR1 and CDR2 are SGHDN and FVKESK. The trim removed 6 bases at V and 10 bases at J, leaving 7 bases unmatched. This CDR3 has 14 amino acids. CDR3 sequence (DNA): TGTGCCAGCAGTCCCGGGACAGGGAAATCACCCCTCCACTTT. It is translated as CASSPGTGKSPLHF.

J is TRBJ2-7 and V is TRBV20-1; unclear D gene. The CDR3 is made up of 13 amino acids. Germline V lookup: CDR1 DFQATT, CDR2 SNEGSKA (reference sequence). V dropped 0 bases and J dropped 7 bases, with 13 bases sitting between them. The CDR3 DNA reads TGCAGTGCTAGAGATGGGCGGTCCATTGAGCAGTACTTC. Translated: CSARDGRSIEQYF.